This paragraph covers one T cell receptor beta chain sequence. The antigen is not known. Looked up from germline, CDR1 is MDHEN and CDR2 is SYDVKM. CDR3 size: 15 residues. V lost 6 bases, J lost 8 bases, and 15 bases stayed unmatched. These data originate in a study of OX40 agonist ivuxolimab in advanced cancers. Study-wide background: Patients undergoing dose escalation presented with hepatocellular carcinoma, melanoma, renal cell or head and neck cancer. Whole-study findings and limits: Researchers report that CD8+ T cells had, on average, more expanded clones than CD4+.

Profiling relied on immunoSEQ multiplex PCR, and the TCRdb table lists in-frame clones only, not all of them. Of around 37,000 clones listed, 88% are singletons. The chain employs TRBV28 and TRBJ1-1, with TRBD1 matching 7 bases. The source was CD4+ or CD8+ T cells sorted from blood, collected in a trial of the OX40 agonist ivuxolimab. The clonotype comes from an adult with an advanced solid tumor such as melanoma, head and neck, liver or kidney cancer. CDR3 residues: CASRKLRDRPSEAFF. The CDR3, as DNA: TGTGCCAGCAGAAAGCTCCGGGACAGACCGTCCGAAGCTTTCTTT.